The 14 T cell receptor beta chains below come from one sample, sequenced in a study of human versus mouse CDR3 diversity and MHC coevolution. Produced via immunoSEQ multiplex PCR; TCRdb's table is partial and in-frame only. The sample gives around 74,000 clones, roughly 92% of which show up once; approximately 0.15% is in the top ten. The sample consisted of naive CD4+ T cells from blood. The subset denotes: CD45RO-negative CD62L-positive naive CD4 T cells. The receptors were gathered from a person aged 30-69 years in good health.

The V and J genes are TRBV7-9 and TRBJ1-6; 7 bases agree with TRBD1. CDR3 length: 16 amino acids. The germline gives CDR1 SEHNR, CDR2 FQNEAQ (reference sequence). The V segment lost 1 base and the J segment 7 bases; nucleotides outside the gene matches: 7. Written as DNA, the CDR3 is TGTGCCAGCAGCTTAGGTCCGGACAGGCCGAATTCACCCCTCCACTTT. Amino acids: CASSLGPDRPNSPLHF.

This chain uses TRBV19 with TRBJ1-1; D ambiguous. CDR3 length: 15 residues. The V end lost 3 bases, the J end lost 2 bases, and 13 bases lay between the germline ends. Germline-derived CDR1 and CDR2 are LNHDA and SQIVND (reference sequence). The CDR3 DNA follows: TGTGCCAGTAGTATTCTGACCGGGAACAACACTGAAGCTTTCTTT. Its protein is CASSILTGNNTEAFF.

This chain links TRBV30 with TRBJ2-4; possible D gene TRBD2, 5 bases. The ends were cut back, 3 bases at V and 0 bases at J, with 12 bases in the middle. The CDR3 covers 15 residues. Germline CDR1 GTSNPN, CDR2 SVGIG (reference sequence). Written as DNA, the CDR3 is TGTGCCTGGAGCCCATTAGCGCTAGCCAAAAACATTCAGTACTTC. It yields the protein CAWSPLALAKNIQYF.

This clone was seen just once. CDR3 in amino acids: CASSGSGGVNYGYTF. For the CDR3, the DNA is TGTGCCAGCAGTGGATCCGGGGGAGTCAACTATGGCTACACCTTC. V gene TRBV6-1 combines with J gene TRBJ1-2; D perhaps matches TRBD1 (5 bases). Germline V gives CDR1 MNHNS, CDR2 SASEGT. The CDR3 totals 15 residues. V was shortened by 4 bases and J by 2 bases, with 14 bases between the two germline ends.

Here the CDR3 DNA reads TGTGCCATCAGTGATCTGGCGGGGGTTCAAGAGACCCAGTACTTC. This encodes CAISDLAGVQETQYF. The J gene is TRBJ2-5, the V gene TRBV10-3, with 7 bases fitting TRBD2. Germline CDR1 reads ENHRY; CDR2 reads SYGVKD. The CDR3 sequence is 15 residues long. J was trimmed by 2 bases and V by 3 bases; bases with no gene match: 6.

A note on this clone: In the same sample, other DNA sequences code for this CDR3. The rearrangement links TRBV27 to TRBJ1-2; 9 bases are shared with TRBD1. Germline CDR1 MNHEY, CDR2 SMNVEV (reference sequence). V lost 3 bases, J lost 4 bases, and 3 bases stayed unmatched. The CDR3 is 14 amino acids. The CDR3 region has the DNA TGTGCCAGCAGTTTGGGACAGGGTGTCTATGGCTACACCTTC. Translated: CASSLGQGVYGYTF.

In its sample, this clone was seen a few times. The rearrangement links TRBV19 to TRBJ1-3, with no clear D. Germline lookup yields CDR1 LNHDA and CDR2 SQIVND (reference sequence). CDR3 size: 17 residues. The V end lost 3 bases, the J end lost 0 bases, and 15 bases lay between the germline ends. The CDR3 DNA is TGTGCCAGTAGTATGGTTGGAGGTTATTACTCTGGAAACACCATATATTTT. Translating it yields CASSMVGGYYSGNTIYF.

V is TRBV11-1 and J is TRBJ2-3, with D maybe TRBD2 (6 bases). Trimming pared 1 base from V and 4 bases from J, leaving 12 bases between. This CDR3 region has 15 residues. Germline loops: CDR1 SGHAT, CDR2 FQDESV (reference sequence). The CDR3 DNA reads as TGTGCCAGCAGCTTAGGCCGGAGGGTCGCAGATACGCAGTATTTT. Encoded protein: CASSLGRRVADTQYF.

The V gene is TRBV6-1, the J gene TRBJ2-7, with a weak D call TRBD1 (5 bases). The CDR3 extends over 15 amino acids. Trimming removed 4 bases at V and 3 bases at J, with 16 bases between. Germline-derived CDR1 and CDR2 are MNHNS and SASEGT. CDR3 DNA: TGTGCCAGCAGTGCAAGCAGGGCTCTCGGCTACGAGCAGTACTTC. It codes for CASSASRALGYEQYF.

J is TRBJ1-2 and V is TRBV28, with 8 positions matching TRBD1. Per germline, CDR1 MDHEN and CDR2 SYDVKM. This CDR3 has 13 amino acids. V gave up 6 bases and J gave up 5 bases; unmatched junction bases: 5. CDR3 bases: TGTGCCAGCAGGGGGCAGGGGGCGTATGGCTACACCTTC. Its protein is CASRGQGAYGYTF.

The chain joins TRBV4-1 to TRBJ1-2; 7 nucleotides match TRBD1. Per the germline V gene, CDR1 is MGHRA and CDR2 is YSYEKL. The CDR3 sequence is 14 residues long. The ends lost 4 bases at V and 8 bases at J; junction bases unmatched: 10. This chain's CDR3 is CASSPRQGIEGYTF. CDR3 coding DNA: TGCGCCAGCAGCCCCCGACAGGGAATAGAGGGCTACACCTTC.

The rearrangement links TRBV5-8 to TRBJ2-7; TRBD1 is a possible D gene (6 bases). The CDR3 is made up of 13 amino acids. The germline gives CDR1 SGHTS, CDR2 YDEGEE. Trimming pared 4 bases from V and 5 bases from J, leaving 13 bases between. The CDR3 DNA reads TGTGCCAGCAGCGGAAACAGGGCAGACGAGCAGTACTTC. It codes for CASSGNRADEQYF.

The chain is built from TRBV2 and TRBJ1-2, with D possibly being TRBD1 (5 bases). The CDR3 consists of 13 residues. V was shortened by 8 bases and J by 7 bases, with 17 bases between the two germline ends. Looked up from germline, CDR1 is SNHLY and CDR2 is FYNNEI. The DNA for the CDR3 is TGTGCCAGCCATGGGCAGGGTACGATTGGCTACACCTTC. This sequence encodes CASHGQGTIGYTF.

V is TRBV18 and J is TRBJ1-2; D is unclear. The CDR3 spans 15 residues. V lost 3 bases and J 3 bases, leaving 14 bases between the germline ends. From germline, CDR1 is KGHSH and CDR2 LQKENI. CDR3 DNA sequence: TGTGCCAGCTCACCTTCGAGGGATGCGGACTATGGCTACACCTTC. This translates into CASSPSRDADYGYTF.